The next 30 T cell receptor beta chains were all read from a single sample in a study of cytomegalovirus exposure and HLA in healthy donors. Vbeta (60) and Jbeta (13) primers were used in the PCR. TCRdb's copy holds only in-frame clones and misses some; the assay was immunoSEQ multiplex PCR. Of about 100,000 clones listed, more than 70% were seen once; the top ten hold 3.5% to 4%. The material sequenced was PBMCs. The receptor set was obtained from a woman aged 40 to 55 in good health and CMV-seronegative.

The chain is built from TRBV28 and TRBJ1-5; D uncertain. This CDR3 comprises 16 residues. Germline assignment: CDR1 MDHEN and CDR2 SYDVKM. V shed 1 base and J shed 0 bases, with 10 bases lying between them. CDR3 sequence (DNA): TGTGCCAGCAGTTTATTGGGCAGGTATAGCAATCAGCCCCAGCATTTT. Translation: CASSLLGRYSNQPQHF.

This chain joins TRBV27 and TRBJ1-1; 10 bases are a match to TRBD1. Per the germline V gene, CDR1 is MNHEY and CDR2 is SMNVEV (reference sequence). The CDR3 length is 15 residues. The V gene end was trimmed by 5 bases and the J gene end by 4 bases; junction bases not matched to a gene: 7. CDR3 residues: CASSRDRGSGTEAFF. CDR3 nucleotide sequence: TGTGCCAGCAGTCGGGACAGGGGTTCCGGCACTGAAGCTTTCTTT.

V is TRBV7-2 and J is TRBJ1-1, with D uncertain. The germline V and J ends were trimmed by 3 bases and 2 bases, with 19 bases remaining between them. Germline V lookup: CDR1 SGHTA, CDR2 FQGNSA. The CDR3 runs to 17 residues. The CDR3 region is CASSFVRFSGGNTEAFF. CDR3 in DNA: TGTGCCAGCAGCTTTGTGAGATTTAGCGGCGGCAACACTGAAGCTTTCTTT.

This clone was found a few times. The V and J genes are TRBV28 and TRBJ2-2, with D possibly TRBD1 on 5 matching bases. The CDR3 loop spans 15 amino acids. Trimming left V 4 bases short and J 2 bases short, with 11 bases between. Germline V CDR1 and CDR2: MDHEN, SYDVKM. The CDR3 here is CASSSAGQNTGELFF. For the CDR3, the DNA is TGTGCCAGCAGTTCGGCCGGACAAAACACCGGGGAGCTGTTTTTT.

The chain has TRBV5-6 and TRBJ2-3; the D gene is possibly TRBD1 (7 bases). CDR3 length: 14 amino acids. CDR1 SGHDT and CDR2 YYEEEE come from the germline V gene. V lost 3 bases, J lost 6 bases, and 14 bases lay in between. The CDR3 DNA sequence: TGTGCCAGCAGCTCGGGACTGACAGGGGATACGCAGTATTTT. This encodes CASSSGLTGDTQYF.

This clone was counted a few times. This rearrangement joins TRBV2 to TRBJ2-7; possibly TRBD1 for D (6 bases). The V gene lost 6 bases and the J gene lost 3 bases, with 9 bases spanning the gap. The germline V gene encodes CDR1 SNHLY and CDR2 FYNNEI. The length of the CDR3 is 12 residues. The CDR3 spells CASRDSHYEQYF. As DNA, the CDR3 is TGTGCCAGCAGGGACAGCCACTACGAGCAGTACTTC.

This clone was recorded once. In DNA, the CDR3 is TGCGCCAGCGGGACAGGGGGCATGAACGAGCAGTACTTC. This sequence encodes CASGTGGMNEQYF. V is TRBV5-1 and J is TRBJ2-5; 12 bases align to TRBD1. The DNA end favors TRBJ2-7, so the J call may be wrong. The CDR3 sequence is 13 residues long. Per the germline V gene, CDR1 is SGHRS and CDR2 is YFSETQ.

CDR3 loop: CSGFGQGGGEAFF. In DNA, the CDR3 is TGCAGCGGGTTCGGACAGGGTGGGGGTGAAGCTTTCTTT. The rearrangement links TRBV29-1 to TRBJ1-1, with 8 bases that match TRBD1. CDR1 is SQVTM, CDR2 ANQGSEA, per germline. V dropped 7 bases and J dropped 7; count of bases not matched to a gene: 11. This CDR3 has 13 residues.

V usage is TRBV2 and J usage is TRBJ1-2; TRBD1 matches 7 bases. V shed 2 bases, J shed 4 bases, and the junction held 4 bases outside the gene matches. CDR1 and CDR2 from the germline V gene are SNHLY and FYNNEI. The CDR3 has 14 residues. The CDR3, as DNA: TGTGCCAGCAGTGAAACAGGGGTCGGCTATGGCTACACCTTC. Protein sequence: CASSETGVGYGYTF.

The V and J genes are TRBV9 and TRBJ2-2; 14 bases agree with TRBD2. With V trimmed by 4 bases and J by 4 bases, 6 bases remained unmatched. Looked up from germline, CDR1 is SGDLS and CDR2 is YYNGEE. The CDR3 is made up of 17 amino acids. CDR3 DNA sequence: TGTGCCAGCAGCTCGACTAGCGGGGGGGATATCACCGGGGAGCTGTTTTTT. Its protein is CASSSTSGGDITGELFF.

V gene TRBV4-3 combines with J gene TRBJ2-5, with D possibly TRBD2 on 5 matching bases. The tail of the sequence fits TRBJ2-7 better, so the J call may be wrong. The CDR3 contains 13 residues. Germline-derived CDR1 and CDR2 are LGHNA and YSLEER. In nucleotides, the CDR3 is TGCGCCAGCAGCTTCGGGATTCAAAACGAGCAGTACTTC. Translated, it gives CASSFGIQNEQYF.

This clone was seen only once. This chain joins TRBV7-2 and TRBJ2-3; 7 nucleotides line up with TRBD2. The germline V gene has CDR1 SGHTA and CDR2 FQGNSA. The CDR3 length is 18 residues. The trim removed 0 bases at V and 4 bases at J, leaving 13 bases unmatched. The chain's CDR3 is CASSLARVPGTKSDTQYF. The CDR3 bases are TGTGCCAGCAGCTTAGCGCGTGTCCCCGGGACTAAATCAGATACGCAGTATTTT.

The rearrangement links TRBV4-3 to TRBJ1-2; possibly TRBD1 for D (5 bases). The CDR3 contains 15 residues. Germline assignment: CDR1 LGHNA and CDR2 YSLEER. V lost 1 base to trimming and J lost 2 bases, with 11 bases between them. The CDR3 DNA reads TGCGCCAGCAGCCAAGGTCTGACAGAAAACTATGGCTACACCTTC. This sequence encodes CASSQGLTENYGYTF.

This clone was observed a few times. The chain has TRBV27 and TRBJ1-5; 9 positions match TRBD1. Germline values: CDR1 MNHEY, CDR2 SMNVEV (reference sequence). V shed 2 bases and J 7 bases; nucleotides not matched to a gene: 12. This CDR3 is 17 amino acids long. The CDR3 sequence: CASSLSAGQGFGQPQHF. The CDR3 DNA reads as TGTGCCAGCAGTTTAAGCGCGGGACAGGGTTTTGGACAGCCCCAGCATTTT.

V and J are TRBV9 and TRBJ1-2; TRBD1 is a possible D gene (6 bases). V was clipped by 2 bases and J by 6 bases, with 20 bases between them. Germline V lookup: CDR1 SGDLS, CDR2 YYNGEE. The CDR3 has 16 amino acids. The CDR3 loop reads CASSVVTGVQGDGYTF. The CDR3, as DNA: TGTGCCAGCAGCGTTGTGACAGGTGTTCAGGGCGATGGCTACACCTTC.

V gene TRBV28 combines with J gene TRBJ2-3; 7 bases are a match to TRBD1. The trim removed 7 bases at V and 2 bases at J, leaving 6 bases unmatched. The CDR3 consists of 14 residues. CDR1 is MDHEN and CDR2 is SYDVKM in the germline V gene. The CDR3 bases are TGTGCCAGCACCTCCGGGACAGTCACAGATACGCAGTATTTT. Protein: CASTSGTVTDTQYF.

V is TRBV7-9 and J is TRBJ1-3; tentatively, D is TRBD1 (6 bases). CDR3 length: 14 amino acids. Trimming cost V 4 bases and J 1 base, with 8 bases left between them. CDR1 is SEHNR and CDR2 is FQNEAQ in the germline V gene (reference sequence). The CDR3 protein is CASSSQGSGNTIYF. The CDR3 DNA reads TGTGCCAGCAGCTCGCAGGGGTCTGGAAACACCATATATTTT.

The chain carries TRBV5-1 and TRBJ2-7, with 9 bases aligning to TRBD1. The V and J ends lost 4 bases and 7 bases, in that order; junction bases with no gene match: 9. Germline CDR1 reads SGHRS; CDR2 reads YFSETQ. The length of the CDR3 is 14 residues. The CDR3 DNA is TGCGCCAGCAGCCGAGGGACAGGGCTATGGGAGCAGTACTTC. This gives the protein CASSRGTGLWEQYF.

This chain uses TRBV10-3 with TRBJ2-5; D is possibly TRBD1 (7 bases). Looked up from germline, CDR1 is ENHRY and CDR2 is SYGVKD. The length of the CDR3 is 13 residues. With 9 bases removed from V and 5 bases from J, the gap between germline ends came to 16 bases. The CDR3 DNA is TGTGCCATACGACAGGGAGCGGGCGAGACCCAGTACTTC. This sequence encodes CAIRQGAGETQYF.

This chain joins TRBV2 and TRBJ1-1, with TRBD1 matching 7 bases. The CDR3 is made up of 14 amino acids. CDR1 and CDR2 from the germline V gene are SNHLY and FYNNEI. V shed 9 bases and J 4 bases; nucleotides not matched to a gene: 11. CDR3 loop: CASTAQGSVTEAFF. The DNA of the CDR3 is TGTGCCAGTACGGCACAGGGGAGTGTCACTGAAGCTTTCTTT.

This rearrangement joins TRBV5-4 to TRBJ2-1; D ambiguous. Trimming pared 3 bases from V and 0 bases from J, leaving 10 bases between. Germline CDR1 SGHNT, CDR2 YYREEE (reference sequence). CDR3 length: 15 amino acids. The CDR3 reads CASSSPESSYNEQFF. Here the CDR3 DNA reads TGTGCCAGCAGCTCTCCTGAGAGCTCCTACAATGAGCAGTTCTTC.

This clone was detected only once. V and J are TRBV6-6 and TRBJ1-6; D might be TRBD1 (5 bases). V lost 8 bases and J 0 bases, leaving 5 bases between the germline ends. CDR3 size: 13 residues. Germline V gene lookup returns CDR1 MNHNY and CDR2 SVGAGI (reference sequence). The CDR3 DNA reads TGTGCCAGCCAGGGCTCCTATAATTCACCCCTCCACTTT. Amino acid sequence: CASQGSYNSPLHF.

CDR3 region: CASSDGTGNEKLFF. CDR3 bases: TGTGCCAGCAGTGACGGGACAGGGAATGAAAAACTGTTTTTT. The genes are TRBV28 and TRBJ1-4; 9 bases map to TRBD1. V lost 5 bases, J lost 5 bases, and 3 bases stayed unmatched. The V gene's germline CDR1 is MDHEN and CDR2 SYDVKM. CDR3 size: 14 residues.

This chain links TRBV4-3 with TRBJ1-4, with 8 positions matching TRBD1. CDR1 and CDR2 (germline): LGHNA, YSLEER. The CDR3 contains 15 residues. Unmatched junction bases numbered 7, after V lost 0 bases and J lost 10 bases. CDR3 DNA sequence: TGCGCCAGCAGCCAAGAAGGACAGGGTAGGACAAAACTGTTTTTT. Encoded protein: CASSQEGQGRTKLFF.

V gene TRBV19 combines with J gene TRBJ1-1; 7 nucleotides line up with TRBD1. The V segment lost 3 bases and the J segment 0 bases; nucleotides outside the gene matches: 1. The CDR3 runs 14 residues. The V gene's germline CDR1 is LNHDA and CDR2 SQIVND (reference sequence). The CDR3 nucleotides are TGTGCCAGTAGTATTGGACAGGTGAACACTGAAGCTTTCTTT. It specifies CASSIGQVNTEAFF.

The chain employs TRBV9 and TRBJ2-5; 9 bases are a match to TRBD1. CDR1 SGDLS and CDR2 YYNGEE come from the germline V gene. The ends lost 0 bases at V and 1 base at J; junction bases unmatched: 4. The CDR3 covers 16 residues. CDR3: CASSVALDRGQETQYF. The CDR3 nucleotides are TGTGCCAGCAGCGTAGCTTTGGACAGGGGCCAAGAGACCCAGTACTTC.

The chain couples TRBV6-5 to TRBJ1-1; no clear D. Germline CDR1 MNHEY, CDR2 SVGAGI. V lost 4 bases and J lost 7, with 13 bases in between. This CDR3 contains 13 residues. CDR3 bases: TGTGCCAGCAGTTTCTCCTCGGGGTTTGAAGCTTTCTTT. Translating it yields CASSFSSGFEAFF.

The V and J genes are TRBV11-2 and TRBJ2-7; D possibly corresponds to TRBD1 (5 bases). CDR3 size: 15 residues. V lost 0 bases and J 2 bases, leaving 11 bases between the germline ends. Germline-derived CDR1 and CDR2 are SGHAT and FQNNGV. The CDR3, as DNA: TGTGCCAGCAGCTTAGAGATAGGGGTGGCCTACGAGCAGTACTTC. Its translation is CASSLEIGVAYEQYF.

A single count supports this clone. The chain joins TRBV5-6 to TRBJ1-2; D perhaps matches TRBD1 (6 bases). V was shortened by 3 bases and J by 2 bases, with 26 bases between the two germline ends. The CDR3 is 19 residues long. Germline CDR1 reads SGHDT; CDR2 reads YYEEEE. CDR3: CASSYDHRDTYQKNYGYTF. In DNA form, the CDR3 reads TGTGCCAGCAGCTACGATCACCGGGACACATATCAAAAGAACTATGGCTACACCTTC.

The chain employs TRBV10-1 and TRBJ1-2; 10 nucleotides match TRBD1. V was pared by 4 bases and J by 8 bases, with 19 bases of the junction left unmatched. Germline loops: CDR1 WNHNN, CDR2 SYGVQD (reference sequence). The CDR3 runs 18 residues. CDR3 in amino acids: CASSVTEGQGLLVRGYTF. The CDR3 nucleotides read TGCGCCAGCAGTGTTACAGAGGGACAGGGGCTACTTGTTCGGGGCTACACCTTC.